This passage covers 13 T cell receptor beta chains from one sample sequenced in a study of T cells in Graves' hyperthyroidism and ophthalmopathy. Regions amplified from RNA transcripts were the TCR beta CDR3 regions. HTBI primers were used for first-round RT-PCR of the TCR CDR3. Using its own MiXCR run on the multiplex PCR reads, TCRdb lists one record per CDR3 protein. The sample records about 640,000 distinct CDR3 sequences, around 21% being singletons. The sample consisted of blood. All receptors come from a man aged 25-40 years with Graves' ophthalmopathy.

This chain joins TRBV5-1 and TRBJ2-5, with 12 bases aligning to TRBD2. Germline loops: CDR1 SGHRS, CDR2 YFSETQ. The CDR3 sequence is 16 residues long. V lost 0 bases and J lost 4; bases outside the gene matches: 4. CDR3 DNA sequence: TGCGCCAGCAGCTTGGGCACGGGACTAGCGGGAGAGACCCAGTACTTC. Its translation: CASSLGTGLAGETQYF.

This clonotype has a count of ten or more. The CDR3 DNA follows: TGTGCCAGCAGTTTGGGGGGGAGCGGGAGTTACAATGAGCAGTTCTTC. Amino acid sequence: CASSLGGSGSYNEQFF. This chain links TRBV11-2 with TRBJ2-1; TRBD2 matches at 8 bases. V shed 6 bases, J shed 4 bases, and the junction held 11 bases outside the gene matches. Per the germline V gene, CDR1 is SGHAT and CDR2 is FQNNGV. The CDR3 runs to 16 residues.

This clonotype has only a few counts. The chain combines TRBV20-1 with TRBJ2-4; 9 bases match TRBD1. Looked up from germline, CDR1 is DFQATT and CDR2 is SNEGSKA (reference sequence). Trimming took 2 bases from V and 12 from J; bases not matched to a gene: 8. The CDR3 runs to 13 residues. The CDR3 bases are TGCAGTGCTAGATCGGGACAGGGCGGAAATCAGTACTTC. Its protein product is CSARSGQGGNQYF.

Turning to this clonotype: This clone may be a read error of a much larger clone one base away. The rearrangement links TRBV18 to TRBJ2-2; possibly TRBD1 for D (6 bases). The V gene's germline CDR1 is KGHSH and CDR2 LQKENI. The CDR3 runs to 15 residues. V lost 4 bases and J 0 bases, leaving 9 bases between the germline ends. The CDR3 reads CASSQGQPNTGELFF. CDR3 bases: TGTGCCAGCTCACAGGGACAACCGAACACCGGGGAGCTGTTTTTT.

DNA for the CDR3: TGTGCCAGTAGTACGGCGGGAGTGAACTACAATGAGCAGTTCTTC. Protein: CASSTAGVNYNEQFF. The chain links TRBV19 to TRBJ2-1; 7 bases match TRBD2. Germline CDR1 reads LNHDA; CDR2 reads SQIVND (reference sequence). The CDR3 sequence is 15 residues long. Losses at the gene ends were 4 bases for V and 3 bases for J; bases not matched to a gene: 6.

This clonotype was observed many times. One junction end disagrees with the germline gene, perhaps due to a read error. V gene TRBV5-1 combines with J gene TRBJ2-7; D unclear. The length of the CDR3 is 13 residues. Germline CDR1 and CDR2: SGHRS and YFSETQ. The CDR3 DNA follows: TGTGCCAGCTCACCAGACGGTTCCTACGAGCAGTACTTC. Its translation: CASSPDGSYEQYF.

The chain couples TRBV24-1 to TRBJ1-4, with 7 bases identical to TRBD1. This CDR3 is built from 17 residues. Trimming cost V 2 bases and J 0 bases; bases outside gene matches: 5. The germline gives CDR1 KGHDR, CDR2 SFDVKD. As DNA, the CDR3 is TGTGCCACCAGTGATTGGTCAGGGGGTGCAACTAATGAAAAACTGTTTTTT. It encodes CATSDWSGGATNEKLFF.

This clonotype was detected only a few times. This CDR3 is CASSPTGTGVGNTIYF. The CDR3, as DNA: TGTGCCAGCTCACCTACCGGGACAGGGGTTGGAAACACCATATATTTT. The rearrangement uses TRBV18 and TRBJ1-3, with TRBD1 identical over 10 bases. Germline values: CDR1 KGHSH, CDR2 LQKENI. The V gene end was trimmed by 3 bases and the J gene end by 3 bases; junction bases not matched to a gene: 5. The CDR3 extends over 16 amino acids.

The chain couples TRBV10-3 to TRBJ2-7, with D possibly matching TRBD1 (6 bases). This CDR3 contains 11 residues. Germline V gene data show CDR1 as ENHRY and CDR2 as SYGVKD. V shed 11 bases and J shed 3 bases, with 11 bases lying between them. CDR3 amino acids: CAVGQSYEQYF. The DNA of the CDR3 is TGTGCCGTCGGACAGAGCTACGAGCAGTACTTC.

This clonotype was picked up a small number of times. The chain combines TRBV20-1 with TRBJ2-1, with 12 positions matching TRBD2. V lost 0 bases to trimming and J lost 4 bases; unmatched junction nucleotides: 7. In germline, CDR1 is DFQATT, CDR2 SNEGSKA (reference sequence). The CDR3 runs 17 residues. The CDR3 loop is CSARDRLAGGRYNEQFF. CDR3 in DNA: TGCAGTGCTAGAGATCGCCTAGCGGGAGGGCGTTACAATGAGCAGTTCTTC.

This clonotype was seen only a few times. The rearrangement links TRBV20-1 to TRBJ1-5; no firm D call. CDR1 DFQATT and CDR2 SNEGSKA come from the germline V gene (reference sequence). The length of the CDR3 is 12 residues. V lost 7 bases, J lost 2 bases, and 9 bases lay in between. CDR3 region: CSVSIGNQPQHF. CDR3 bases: TGCAGTGTTTCCATAGGCAATCAGCCCCAGCATTTT.

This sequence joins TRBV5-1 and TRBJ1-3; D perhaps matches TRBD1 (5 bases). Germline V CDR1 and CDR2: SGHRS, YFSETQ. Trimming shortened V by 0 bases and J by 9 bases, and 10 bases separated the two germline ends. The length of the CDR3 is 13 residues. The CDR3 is CASSLGGTGTIYF. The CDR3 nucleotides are TGCGCCAGCAGCTTGGGAGGGACGGGCACCATATATTTT.

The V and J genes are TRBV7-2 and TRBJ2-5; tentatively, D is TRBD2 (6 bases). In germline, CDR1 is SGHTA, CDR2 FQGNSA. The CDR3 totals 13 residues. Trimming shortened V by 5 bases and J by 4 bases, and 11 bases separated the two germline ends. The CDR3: CASSAGRLETQYF. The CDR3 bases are TGTGCCAGCAGCGCGGGACGCCTAGAGACCCAGTACTTC.